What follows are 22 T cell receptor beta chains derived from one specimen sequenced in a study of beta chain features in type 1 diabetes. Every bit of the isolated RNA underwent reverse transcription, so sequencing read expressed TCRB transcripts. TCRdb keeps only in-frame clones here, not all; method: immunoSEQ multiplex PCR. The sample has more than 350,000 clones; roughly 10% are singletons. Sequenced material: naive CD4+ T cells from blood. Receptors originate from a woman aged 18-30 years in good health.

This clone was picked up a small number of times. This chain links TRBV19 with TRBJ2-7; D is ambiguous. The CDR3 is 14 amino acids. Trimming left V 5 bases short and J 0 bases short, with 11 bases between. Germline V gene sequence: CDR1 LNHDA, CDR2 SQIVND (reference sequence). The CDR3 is CASSPLGLSYEQYF. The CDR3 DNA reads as TGTGCCAGTAGTCCCCTAGGGCTCTCCTACGAGCAGTACTTC.

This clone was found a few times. DNA for the CDR3: TGTGCCAGCAGAGACCCGGTCAGGCGTGCCTACTTC. It specifies CASRDPVRRAYF. This chain joins TRBV6-5 and TRBJ2-5; no reliable D call. Trimming pared 6 bases from V and 14 bases from J, leaving 19 bases between. The CDR3 runs 12 residues. Germline lookup yields CDR1 MNHEY and CDR2 SVGAGI.

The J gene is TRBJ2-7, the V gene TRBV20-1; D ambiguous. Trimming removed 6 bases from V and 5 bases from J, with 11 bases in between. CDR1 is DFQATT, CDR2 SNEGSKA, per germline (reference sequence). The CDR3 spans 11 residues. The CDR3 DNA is TGCAGTGCCCAGATCGGTCACGAGCAGTACTTC. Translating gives CSAQIGHEQYF.

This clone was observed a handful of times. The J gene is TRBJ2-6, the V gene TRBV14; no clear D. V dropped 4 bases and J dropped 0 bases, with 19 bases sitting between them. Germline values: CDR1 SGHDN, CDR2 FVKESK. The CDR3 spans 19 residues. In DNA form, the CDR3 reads TGTGCCAGCAGCCCATTCCCTACCAGCCTCTCCTCTGGGGCCAACGTCCTGACTTTC. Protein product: CASSPFPTSLSSGANVLTF.

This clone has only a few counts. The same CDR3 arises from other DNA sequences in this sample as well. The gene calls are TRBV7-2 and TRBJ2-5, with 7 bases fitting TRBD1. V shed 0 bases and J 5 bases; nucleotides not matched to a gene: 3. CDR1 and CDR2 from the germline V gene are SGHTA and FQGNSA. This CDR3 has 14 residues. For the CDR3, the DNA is TGTGCCAGCAGCTTAGCAGGGGGCAGGGAGACCCAGTACTTC. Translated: CASSLAGGRETQYF.

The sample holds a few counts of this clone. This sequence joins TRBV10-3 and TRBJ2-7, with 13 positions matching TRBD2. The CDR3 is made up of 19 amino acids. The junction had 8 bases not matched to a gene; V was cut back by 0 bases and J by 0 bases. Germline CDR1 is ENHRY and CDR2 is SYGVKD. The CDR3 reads CAISESKTSGGRSSYEQYV. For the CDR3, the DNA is TGTGCCATCAGTGAGTCGAAGACTAGCGGGGGGAGGAGCTCCTACGAGCAGTACGTC.

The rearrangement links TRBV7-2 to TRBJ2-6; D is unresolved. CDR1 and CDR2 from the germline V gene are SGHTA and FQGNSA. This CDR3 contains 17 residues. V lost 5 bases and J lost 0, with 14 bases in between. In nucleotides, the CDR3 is TGTGCCAGCAGCGTTCAGGCTACCGTCTCTGGGGCCAACGTCCTGACTTTC. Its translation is CASSVQATVSGANVLTF.

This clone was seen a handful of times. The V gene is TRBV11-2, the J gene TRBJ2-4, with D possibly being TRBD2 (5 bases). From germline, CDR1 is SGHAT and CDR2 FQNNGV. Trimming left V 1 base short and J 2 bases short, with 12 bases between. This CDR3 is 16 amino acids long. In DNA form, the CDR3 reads TGTGCCAGCAGCTTAGCAAGAACTAGTTCCAAAAACATTCAGTACTTC. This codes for CASSLARTSSKNIQYF.

The CDR3, as DNA: TGCAGCGCTTGGGACCGAGAGGTCAAAAACATTCAGTACTTC. It encodes CSAWDREVKNIQYF. The rearrangement joins TRBV29-1 to TRBJ2-4; TRBD1 or TRBD2 may be the D gene (5 bases each). This CDR3 has 14 amino acids. The V end was cut by 7 bases, the J end by 3 bases, with 16 bases between. In germline, CDR1 is SQVTM, CDR2 ANQGSEA.

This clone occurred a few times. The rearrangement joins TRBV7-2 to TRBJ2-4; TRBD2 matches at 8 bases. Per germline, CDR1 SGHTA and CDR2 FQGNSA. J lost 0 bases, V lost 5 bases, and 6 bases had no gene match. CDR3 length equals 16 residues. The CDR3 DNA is TGTGCCAGCAGCCCTACTAGCGGTCTAGCCAAAAACATTCAGTACTTC. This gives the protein CASSPTSGLAKNIQYF.

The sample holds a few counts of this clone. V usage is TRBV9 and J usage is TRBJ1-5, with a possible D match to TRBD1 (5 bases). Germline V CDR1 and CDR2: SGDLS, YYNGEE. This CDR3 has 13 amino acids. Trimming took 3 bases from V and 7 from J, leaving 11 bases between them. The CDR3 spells CASSEDSYQPQHF. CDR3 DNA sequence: TGTGCCAGCAGCGAAGACAGTTACCAGCCCCAGCATTTT.

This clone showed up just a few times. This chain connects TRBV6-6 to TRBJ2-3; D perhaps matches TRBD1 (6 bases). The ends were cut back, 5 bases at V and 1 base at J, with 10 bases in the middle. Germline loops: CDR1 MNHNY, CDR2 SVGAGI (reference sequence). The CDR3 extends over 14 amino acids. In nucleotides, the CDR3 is TGTGCCAGCAGTACTAACAGGGGCACAGATACGCAGTATTTT. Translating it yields CASSTNRGTDTQYF.

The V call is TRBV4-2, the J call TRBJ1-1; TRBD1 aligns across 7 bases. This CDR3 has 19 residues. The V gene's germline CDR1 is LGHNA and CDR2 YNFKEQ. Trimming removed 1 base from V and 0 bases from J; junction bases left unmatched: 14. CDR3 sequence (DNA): TGTGCCAGCAGCCAAGGTTATCGTCGACAGGGAAGGCTGAACACTGAAGCTTTCTTT. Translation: CASSQGYRRQGRLNTEAFF.

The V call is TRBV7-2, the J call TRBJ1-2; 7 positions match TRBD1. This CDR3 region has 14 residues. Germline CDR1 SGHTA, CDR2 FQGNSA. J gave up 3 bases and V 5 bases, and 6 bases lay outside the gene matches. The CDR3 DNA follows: TGTGCCAGCAGCACCCGACAGGGACACTATGGCTACACCTTC. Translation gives CASSTRQGHYGYTF.

The CDR3 bases are TGTGCCATCAGTGCGGGACAGAACAATGAGCAGTTCTTC. Encoded protein: CAISAGQNNEQFF. The chain recombines TRBV10-3 with TRBJ2-1, with 7 bases fitting TRBD1. Per germline, CDR1 ENHRY and CDR2 SYGVKD. J gave up 5 bases and V 4 bases, and 2 bases lay outside the gene matches. This CDR3 is 13 amino acids long.

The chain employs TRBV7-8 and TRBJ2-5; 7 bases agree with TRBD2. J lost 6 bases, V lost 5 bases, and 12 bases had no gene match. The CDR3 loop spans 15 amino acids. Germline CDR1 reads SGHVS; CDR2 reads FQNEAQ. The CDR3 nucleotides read TGTGCCAGCAGCCGTCGCCGGGAGGTCAGTCAGACCCAGTACTTC. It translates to CASSRRREVSQTQYF. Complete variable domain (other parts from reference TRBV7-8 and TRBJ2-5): GAGVSQSPRYKVAKRGQDVALRCDPISGHVSLFWYQQALGQGPEFLTYFQNEAQLDKSGLPSDRFFAERPEGSVSTLKIQRTQQEDSAVYLCASSRRREVSQTQYFGPGTRLLVL.

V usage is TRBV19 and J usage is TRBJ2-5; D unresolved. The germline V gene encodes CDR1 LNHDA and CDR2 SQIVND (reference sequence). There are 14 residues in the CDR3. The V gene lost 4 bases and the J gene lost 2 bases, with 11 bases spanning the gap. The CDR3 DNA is TGTGCCAGTAGTACCAGTTTACCACAAGAGACCCAGTACTTC. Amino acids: CASSTSLPQETQYF.

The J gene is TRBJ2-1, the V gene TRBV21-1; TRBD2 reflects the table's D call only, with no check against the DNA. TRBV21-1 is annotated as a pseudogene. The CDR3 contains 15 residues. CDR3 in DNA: TGTGCCAGCAGCCGGGACTTTCAACGAGACAATGAGCAGTTCTTC. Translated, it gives CASSRDFQRDNEQFF.

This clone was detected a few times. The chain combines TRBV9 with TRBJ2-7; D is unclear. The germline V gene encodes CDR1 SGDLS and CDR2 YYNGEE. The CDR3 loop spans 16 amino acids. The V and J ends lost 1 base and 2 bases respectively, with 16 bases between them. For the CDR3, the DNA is TGTGCCAGCAGCGTAAGCCGCTCGACCCCCACCTACGAGCAGTACTTC. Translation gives CASSVSRSTPTYEQYF.

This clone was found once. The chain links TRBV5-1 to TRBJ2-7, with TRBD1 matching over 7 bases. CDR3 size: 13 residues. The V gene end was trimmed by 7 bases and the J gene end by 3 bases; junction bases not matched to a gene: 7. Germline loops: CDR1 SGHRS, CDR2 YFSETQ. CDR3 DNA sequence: TGCGCCAGCTATCGACAGGGCCGCTACGAGCAGTACGTC. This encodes CASYRQGRYEQYV.

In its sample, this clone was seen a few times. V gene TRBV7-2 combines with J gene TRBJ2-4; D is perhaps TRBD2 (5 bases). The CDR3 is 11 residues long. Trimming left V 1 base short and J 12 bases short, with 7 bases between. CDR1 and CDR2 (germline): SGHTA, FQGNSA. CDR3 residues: CASSLDGSQYF. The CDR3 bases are TGTGCCAGCAGCTTAGATGGGAGTCAGTACTTC.

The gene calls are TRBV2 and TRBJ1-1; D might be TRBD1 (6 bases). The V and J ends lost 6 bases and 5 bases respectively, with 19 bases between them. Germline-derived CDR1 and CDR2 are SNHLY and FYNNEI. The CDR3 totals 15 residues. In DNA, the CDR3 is TGTGCCAGCAGGCCTAGTGATCTAGGGGGAACTGAAGCTTTCTTT. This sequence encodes CASRPSDLGGTEAFF.